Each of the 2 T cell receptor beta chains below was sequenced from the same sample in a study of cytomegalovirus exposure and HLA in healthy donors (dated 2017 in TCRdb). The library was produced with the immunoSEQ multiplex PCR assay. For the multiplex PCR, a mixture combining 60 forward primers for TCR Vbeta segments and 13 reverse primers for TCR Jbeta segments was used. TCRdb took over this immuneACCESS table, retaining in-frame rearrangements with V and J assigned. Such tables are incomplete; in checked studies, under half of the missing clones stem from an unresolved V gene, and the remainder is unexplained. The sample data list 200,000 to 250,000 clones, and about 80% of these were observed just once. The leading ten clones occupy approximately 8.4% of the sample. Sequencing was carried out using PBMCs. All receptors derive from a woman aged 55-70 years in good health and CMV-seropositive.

CDR3 coding DNA: TGTGCCACCAGCAGAGCGCAGGGGGCATGGATCGAGCAGTACTTC. This translates into CATSRAQGAWIEQYF. The rearrangement links TRBV15 to TRBJ2-7; 8 bases line up with TRBD1. Germline V lookup: CDR1 LNHNV, CDR2 YYDKDF (reference sequence). Trimming cost V 1 base and J 6 bases; bases outside gene matches: 8. CDR3 size: 15 residues. The full variable domain, completed using reference TRBV15 and TRBJ2-7, is DAMVIQNPRYQVTQFGKPVTLSCSQTLNHNVMYWYQQKSSQAPKLLFHYYDKDFNNEADTPDNFQSRRPNTSFCFLDIRSPGLGDTAMYLCATSRAQGAWIEQYFGPGTRLTVT.

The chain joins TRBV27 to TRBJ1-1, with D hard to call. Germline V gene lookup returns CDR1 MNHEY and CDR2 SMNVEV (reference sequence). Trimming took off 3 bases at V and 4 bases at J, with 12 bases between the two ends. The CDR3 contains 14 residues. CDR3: CASSLGRGPTEAFF. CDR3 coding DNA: TGTGCCAGCAGTTTGGGCCGAGGGCCCACTGAAGCTTTCTTT.